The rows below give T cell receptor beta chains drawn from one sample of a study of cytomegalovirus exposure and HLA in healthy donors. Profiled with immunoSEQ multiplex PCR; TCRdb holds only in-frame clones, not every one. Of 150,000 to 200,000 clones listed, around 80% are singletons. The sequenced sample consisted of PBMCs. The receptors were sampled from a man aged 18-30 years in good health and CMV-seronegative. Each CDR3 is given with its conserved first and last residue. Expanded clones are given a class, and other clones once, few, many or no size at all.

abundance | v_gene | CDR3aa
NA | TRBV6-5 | CASSLSAGPLGEQYF
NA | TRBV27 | CASCRANTGELFF
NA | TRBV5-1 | CASSVNPGDMETQYF
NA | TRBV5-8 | CASSFTGLIHWMANSPLHF
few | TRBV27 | CASRPGSSYEQYF
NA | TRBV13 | CASSVRQGYEQYF
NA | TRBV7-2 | CASSSRHREQYF
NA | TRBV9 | CASSVELAATDTQYF
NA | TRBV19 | CASSQTLPGQGVETQYF
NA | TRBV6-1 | CASSERVPYEQYF
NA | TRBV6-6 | CASSTRTSRGEQYF
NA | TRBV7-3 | CASSLGLANYNEQFF
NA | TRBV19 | CASSTERDVGSGYGYTF
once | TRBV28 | CASSETSHEQFF
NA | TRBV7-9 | CASSFVAYTGELFF
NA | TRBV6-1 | CASGTGLSRGYTF
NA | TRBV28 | CASSPGLASGTLGAKNIQYF
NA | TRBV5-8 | CASSKGQLDEQYF
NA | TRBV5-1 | CASSQRSGGTAYEQYF
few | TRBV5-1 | CASSFGGEGNTIYF
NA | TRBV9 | CASWTGGYGYTF
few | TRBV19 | CASSRAGGTEAFF
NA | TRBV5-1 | CASSFEDRAAEAFF
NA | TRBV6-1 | CASSVRASGDTQYF
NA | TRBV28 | CATRGGGEQFF
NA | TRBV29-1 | CSVILAGGSERQFF
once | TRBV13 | CASSLGTGGADTQYF
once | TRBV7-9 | CASSSRGSSYEQYF
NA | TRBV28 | CASSRAGPETQYF
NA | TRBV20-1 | CSARLGIEQYF
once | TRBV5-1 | CASSSTSGPYEQYF